Below, 29 T cell receptor beta chains from the same sample are listed, as sequenced in a study of shared clonotypes between healthy human individuals. Here immunoSEQ multiplex PCR was the method, and the copy in TCRdb shows in-frame clones only, minus some. Here the sample spans about 530,000 clones, 90% to 96% being singletons. Sequenced input: naive CD4+ T cells sorted from blood. The subset denotes: CD45RA+ positively selected. Every receptor here comes from a woman aged 25-40 years in good health.

V gene TRBV18 combines with J gene TRBJ1-4, with 7 positions matching TRBD1. This CDR3 is built from 14 residues. The ends lost 3 bases at V and 4 bases at J; junction bases unmatched: 2. Germline V CDR1 and CDR2: KGHSH, LQKENI. CDR3 amino acids: CASSPTGNNEKLFF. The CDR3 DNA reads TGTGCCAGCTCACCGACAGGGAATAATGAAAAACTGTTTTTT.

The chain carries TRBV28 and TRBJ2-7, with TRBD1 matching over 8 bases. The V and J ends lost 7 bases and 2 bases, in that order; junction bases with no gene match: 10. Germline CDR1 MDHEN, CDR2 SYDVKM. The CDR3 has 15 amino acids. CDR3 region: CASKIPGTGAYEQYF. The CDR3 DNA is TGTGCCAGCAAAATCCCCGGGACAGGCGCCTACGAGCAGTACTTC.

The chain joins TRBV6-6 to TRBJ2-7; D possibly uses TRBD1 or TRBD2 (6 bases each). The CDR3 has 15 amino acids. Trimming removed 0 bases from V and 6 bases from J, with 15 bases in between. Germline loops: CDR1 MNHNY, CDR2 SVGAGI (reference sequence). Here the CDR3 reads CASSYSPPGAGEQYF. The CDR3 DNA sequence: TGTGCCAGCAGTTACTCTCCGCCGGGGGCCGGCGAGCAGTACTTC.

The chain has TRBV30 and TRBJ1-5; 8 positions match TRBD1. Germline CDR1 reads GTSNPN; CDR2 reads SVGIG (reference sequence). There are 13 residues in the CDR3. J lost 6 bases, V lost 4 bases, and 5 bases had no gene match. The CDR3 DNA reads TGTGCCTGGACGACAGGGGAGGGTCAGCCCCAGCATTTT. Amino acids: CAWTTGEGQPQHF.

The chain recombines TRBV5-1 with TRBJ2-2, with D perhaps TRBD1 or TRBD2 (5 bases each). Germline CDR1 SGHRS, CDR2 YFSETQ. The CDR3 totals 15 residues. Trimming removed 1 base at V and 2 bases at J, with 9 bases between. CDR3 protein: CASSLFGGNTGELFF. The CDR3 bases are TGCGCCAGCAGCTTGTTTGGGGGTAACACCGGGGAGCTGTTTTTT. The full variable domain, rest sourced from reference TRBV5-1 and TRBJ2-2, is KAGVTQTPRYLIKTRGQQVTLSCSPISGHRSVSWYQQTPGQGLQFLFEYFSETQRNKGNFPGRFSGRQFSNSRSEMNVSTLELGDSALYLCASSLFGGNTGELFFGEGSRLTVL.

About this clone: Other DNA sequences of this sample code for an identical CDR3. J is TRBJ2-7 and V is TRBV28, with 7 nucleotides matching TRBD1. CDR1 is MDHEN, CDR2 SYDVKM, per germline. The junction had 7 bases not matched to a gene; V was cut back by 6 bases and J by 2 bases. The CDR3 totals 14 residues. The CDR3 DNA sequence: TGTGCCAGCAGATCCGGGACAGCCCCCTACGAGCAGTACTTC. Its protein is CASRSGTAPYEQYF.

The genes are TRBV19 and TRBJ1-3, with a weak D call TRBD1 (6 bases). The V gene's germline CDR1 is LNHDA and CDR2 SQIVND (reference sequence). V was trimmed by 2 bases and J by 0 bases, leaving 8 bases between them. CDR3 size: 15 residues. For the CDR3, the DNA is TGTGCCAGTAGTATACAGGGGAGCTCTGGAAACACCATATATTTT. It yields the protein CASSIQGSSGNTIYF.

The rearrangement uses TRBV30 and TRBJ1-1; possible D gene TRBD1, 6 bases. Germline-derived CDR1 and CDR2 are GTSNPN and SVGIG (reference sequence). The length of the CDR3 is 14 residues. Trimming shortened V by 0 bases and J by 6 bases, and 14 bases separated the two germline ends. CDR3 sequence reads: CAWSVQGSTAEAFF. The CDR3 DNA reads as TGTGCCTGGAGTGTACAGGGAAGTACGGCTGAAGCTTTCTTT.

The rearrangement uses TRBV28 and TRBJ1-5, with unresolved D. The CDR3 covers 17 residues. The V gene's germline CDR1 is MDHEN and CDR2 SYDVKM. V lost 1 base, J lost 4 bases, and 17 bases lay in between. CDR3 coding DNA: TGTGCCAGCAGTTTATTAGTTCATGGACCAGCGAATCAGCCCCAGCATTTT. This gives the protein CASSLLVHGPANQPQHF.

The gene calls are TRBV6-6 and TRBJ2-7; TRBD1 is a possible D gene (6 bases). The V end lost 6 bases, the J end lost 0 bases, and 15 bases lay between the germline ends. Looked up from germline, CDR1 is MNHNY and CDR2 is SVGAGI (reference sequence). The CDR3 is made up of 15 amino acids. The CDR3 loop is CASSLNRVTSYEQYF. As DNA, the CDR3 is TGTGCCAGCAGCTTGAACAGGGTAACCTCCTACGAGCAGTACTTC.

This chain links TRBV27 with TRBJ2-2; perhaps TRBD2 as D (6 bases). The CDR3 sequence is 15 residues long. Germline assignment: CDR1 MNHEY and CDR2 SMNVEV (reference sequence). V lost 2 bases to trimming and J lost 3 bases, with 10 bases between them. CDR3 DNA sequence: TGTGCCAGCAGTTTAGGCGGGAAGGACACCGGGGAGCTGTTTTTT. Amino acid sequence: CASSLGGKDTGELFF.

J is TRBJ2-1 and V is TRBV6-5; 10 bases fit TRBD2. From germline, CDR1 is MNHEY and CDR2 SVGAGI. V lost 2 bases and J lost 2; bases outside the gene matches: 0. The CDR3 consists of 15 residues. This CDR3 is CASSYTSGAYNEQFF. CDR3 bases: TGTGCCAGCAGTTACACTAGCGGGGCCTACAATGAGCAGTTCTTC.

The chain combines TRBV19 with TRBJ1-6; the D gene is possibly TRBD1 (6 bases). The CDR3 length is 14 residues. V lost 9 bases, J lost 7 bases, and 16 bases lay in between. Germline loops: CDR1 LNHDA, CDR2 SQIVND (reference sequence). The CDR3 reads CASSPTGINSPLHF. The CDR3 coding sequence is TGTGCCAGCAGTCCCACAGGGATCAATTCACCCCTCCACTTT.

The chain is built from TRBV28 and TRBJ2-7; 9 nucleotides align to TRBD2. Germline V gene sequence: CDR1 MDHEN, CDR2 SYDVKM. CDR3 size: 14 residues. V shed 2 bases and J 2 bases; nucleotides not matched to a gene: 1. CDR3 residues: CASSLLAGTYEQYF. In DNA, the CDR3 is TGTGCCAGCAGTTTACTAGCGGGGACCTACGAGCAGTACTTC.

As DNA, the CDR3 is TGTGCCAGCAGCTTATGGGCCGACAGGGCCGGGGAGCTGTTTTTT. This sequence encodes CASSLWADRAGELFF. This chain connects TRBV7-9 to TRBJ2-2; TRBD1 matches at 7 bases. The CDR3 has 15 amino acids. After removal of 2 bases from V and 6 bases from J, the junction contained 6 bases not matched to a gene. The germline gives CDR1 SEHNR, CDR2 FQNEAQ (reference sequence).

The V and J genes are TRBV15 and TRBJ2-1, with 9 bases aligning to TRBD2. Germline V lookup: CDR1 LNHNV, CDR2 YYDKDF (reference sequence). V was pared by 6 bases and J by 1 base, with 4 bases of the junction left unmatched. The CDR3 spans 15 residues. The CDR3 spells CATRPAGGSYNEQFF. CDR3 in DNA: TGTGCCACCAGACCAGCGGGAGGTTCCTACAATGAGCAGTTCTTC.

The genes are TRBV7-8 and TRBJ2-2; TRBD2 matches at 9 bases. Germline V gives CDR1 SGHVS, CDR2 FQNEAQ. J lost 3 bases, V lost 7 bases, and 9 bases had no gene match. The CDR3 consists of 16 residues. The CDR3 region has the DNA TGTGCCAGCACCTTCCTAGCGGGGAGCGACACCGGGGAGCTGTTTTTT. The encoded protein is CASTFLAGSDTGELFF.

In nucleotides, the CDR3 is TGTGCCAGCAGCCAAGTTTCTAGCGGGAGTTCCGGGGAGCTGTTTTTT. This encodes CASSQVSSGSSGELFF. The V call is TRBV14, the J call TRBJ2-2, with 10 nucleotides matching TRBD2. This CDR3 has 16 residues. Losses at the gene ends were 1 base for V and 6 bases for J; bases not matched to a gene: 5. The germline CDR1 and CDR2 sequences are SGHDN and FVKESK.

The V and J genes are TRBV18 and TRBJ2-2; D possibly corresponds to TRBD2 (6 bases). The V end was cut by 5 bases, the J end by 7 bases, with 20 bases between. Germline CDR1 and CDR2: KGHSH and LQKENI. The CDR3 has 16 amino acids. CDR3 in DNA: TGTGCCAGCTCAGCGCTCGGGAGTGGAGGACACGGGGAGCTGTTTTTT. This gives the protein CASSALGSGGHGELFF.

V and J are TRBV11-3 and TRBJ2-1; TRBD2 matches 7 bases. The V gene end was trimmed by 4 bases and the J gene end by 7 bases; junction bases not matched to a gene: 7. The CDR3 has 14 residues. The germline CDR1 and CDR2 sequences are SGHNT and YENEEA. CDR3 bases: TGTGCCAGCAGCTCGCGGACTAGTGCGAATGAGCAGTTCTTC. This sequence encodes CASSSRTSANEQFF.

The V and J genes are TRBV5-4 and TRBJ2-7, with TRBD2 identical over 12 bases. The V gene end was trimmed by 0 bases and the J gene end by 6 bases; junction bases not matched to a gene: 4. Germline V CDR1 and CDR2: SGHNT, YYREEE (reference sequence). The CDR3 spans 15 residues. Here the CDR3 reads CASSLVQGLAGEQYF. The CDR3 nucleotides read TGTGCCAGCAGCTTGGTCCAGGGACTAGCGGGCGAGCAGTACTTC.

The V gene is TRBV29-1, the J gene TRBJ2-7, with D possibly being TRBD1 (6 bases). The CDR3 consists of 12 residues. The V and J ends lost 6 bases and 5 bases respectively, with 14 bases between them. Germline V lookup: CDR1 SQVTM, CDR2 ANQGSEA. The CDR3, as DNA: TGCAGCGTGGGCCCAGGGGTGGACGAGCAGTACTTC. It codes for CSVGPGVDEQYF.

The rearrangement joins TRBV6-1 to TRBJ2-3; no clear D gene. The CDR3 sequence is 12 residues long. Trimming left V 5 bases short and J 3 bases short, with 6 bases between. Per germline, CDR1 MNHNS and CDR2 SASEGT. The CDR3 is CASSTLTDTQYF. In DNA, the CDR3 is TGTGCCAGCAGTACCTTAACAGATACGCAGTATTTT.

The J gene is TRBJ2-2, the V gene TRBV7-3, with a tentative D call TRBD1 (6 bases). Trimming shortened V by 5 bases and J by 6 bases, and 13 bases separated the two germline ends. CDR1 and CDR2 (germline): SGHTA, FQGTGA. The CDR3 is 14 amino acids. The CDR3 is CASSPTGFAGELFF. CDR3 sequence (DNA): TGTGCCAGCAGCCCTACAGGGTTCGCCGGGGAGCTGTTTTTT.

The gene calls are TRBV13 and TRBJ2-7; 8 nucleotides match TRBD1. Germline loops: CDR1 PRHDT, CDR2 FYEKMQ (reference sequence). The CDR3 loop spans 14 amino acids. V lost 5 bases, J lost 2 bases, and 5 bases stayed unmatched. CDR3 DNA sequence: TGTGCCAGCAGCCCCGGGACAGGTGCCTACGAGCAGTACTTC. Its translation: CASSPGTGAYEQYF.

The chain has TRBV5-1 and TRBJ2-1; D assignment may be TRBD1 or TRBD2 (5 bases each). CDR3 length: 17 amino acids. Trimming stripped 1 base from V and 6 bases from J, with 20 bases between. The germline gives CDR1 SGHRS, CDR2 YFSETQ. CDR3 DNA sequence: TGCGCCAGCAGCTTGACGGGACCATCCCTGATAGGCAATGAGCAGTTCTTC. It encodes CASSLTGPSLIGNEQFF. The variable domain in full, with the rest retrieved from reference TRBV5-1 and TRBJ2-1, is KAGVTQTPRYLIKTRGQQVTLSCSPISGHRSVSWYQQTPGQGLQFLFEYFSETQRNKGNFPGRFSGRQFSNSRSEMNVSTLELGDSALYLCASSLTGPSLIGNEQFFGPGTRLTVL.

The rearrangement joins TRBV2 to TRBJ2-1; possibly TRBD1 for D (6 bases). Trimming took off 2 bases at V and 6 bases at J, with 11 bases between the two ends. The CDR3 is 14 amino acids. CDR1 and CDR2 (germline): SNHLY, FYNNEI. The CDR3 DNA follows: TGTGCCAGCAGTGAAACAGCAGGGGTCAATGAGCAGTTCTTC. This codes for CASSETAGVNEQFF.

The chain recombines TRBV4-1 with TRBJ1-2; D is uncertain. V lost 3 bases, J lost 8 bases, and 19 bases lay in between. The length of the CDR3 is 15 residues. CDR1 and CDR2 (germline): MGHRA, YSYEKL. The CDR3 region is CASSQGVLGKLGYTF. The CDR3 DNA sequence: TGCGCCAGCAGCCAGGGCGTCCTGGGTAAGCTAGGCTACACCTTC.

This clone was counted a single time. The chain combines TRBV28 with TRBJ2-1; TRBD2 matches at 7 bases. V gave up 1 base and J gave up 0 bases; unmatched junction bases: 9. The CDR3 loop spans 18 amino acids. From germline, CDR1 is MDHEN and CDR2 SYDVKM. CDR3 in DNA: TGTGCCAGCAGTTTATTCGGGGGAGGGCGAAGCTCCTACAATGAGCAGTTCTTC. Its translation: CASSLFGGGRSSYNEQFF.